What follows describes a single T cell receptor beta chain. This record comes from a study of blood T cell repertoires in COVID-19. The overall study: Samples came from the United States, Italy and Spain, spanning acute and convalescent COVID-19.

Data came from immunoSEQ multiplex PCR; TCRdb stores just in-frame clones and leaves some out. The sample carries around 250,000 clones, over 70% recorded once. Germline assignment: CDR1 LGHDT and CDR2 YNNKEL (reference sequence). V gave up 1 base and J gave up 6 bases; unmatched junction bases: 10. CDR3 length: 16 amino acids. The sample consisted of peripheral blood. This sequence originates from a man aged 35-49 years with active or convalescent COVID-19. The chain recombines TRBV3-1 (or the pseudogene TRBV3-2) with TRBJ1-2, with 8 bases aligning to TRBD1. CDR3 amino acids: CASSQVARRGLDGYTF. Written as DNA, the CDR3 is TGTGCCAGCAGCCAAGTAGCTCGCAGGGGGCTGGATGGCTACACCTTC.